The clone carrying this T cell receptor beta chain was observed a handful of times. Antigen specificity is unknown. The data are from a study of beta chain features in type 1 diabetes. The investigators reverse transcribed all of the isolated RNA, so they sequenced expressed TCRB transcripts. Data came from immunoSEQ multiplex PCR; TCRdb stores just in-frame clones and leaves some out. The sample shows 500,000 to 850,000 clones, about 14% of them seen only once. Study results and caveats: Type 1 diabetes patients showed a moderate but significant shortening of TCRB CDR3s in all four CD4+ subsets. There were fewer insertions and more deletions at the VDJ junctions of type 1 diabetes patients.

CDR1 is SGDLS and CDR2 is YYNGEE in the germline V gene. The CDR3 runs 14 residues. The ends were cut back, 6 bases at V and 2 bases at J, with 13 bases in the middle. This TCR derives from a man aged 18 to 29 with type 1 diabetes. Input material: naive CD4+ T cells from blood. The rearrangement uses TRBV9 and TRBJ2-3; tentative D call: TRBD2 (5 bases). CDR3 amino acids: CASTRGLFTDTQYF. The DNA of the CDR3 is TGTGCCAGCACCCGAGGGTTGTTCACAGATACGCAGTATTTT.